The 21 T cell receptor beta chains given below trace back to one sample, sequenced in a study of blood T cell repertoires in COVID-19. Clones were read by immunoSEQ multiplex PCR, and TCRdb kept only the in-frame ones, dropping some. The sample lists 300,000 to 400,000 clones, roughly nine tenths seen once, with more than 0.9% in the top ten. Sequenced: PBMCs or T cells enriched from blood (not recorded which). Every receptor here comes from a woman aged 25-40 years who had recovered from COVID-19.

This chain uses TRBV2 with TRBJ2-6; perhaps TRBD1 as D (6 bases). Looked up from germline, CDR1 is SNHLY and CDR2 is FYNNEI. V lost 9 bases to trimming and J lost 1 base, with 13 bases between them. The CDR3 has 15 amino acids. The CDR3 bases are TGTGCCAGGTTGACAGGACATTCTGGGGCCAACGTCCTGACTTTC. Protein: CARLTGHSGANVLTF.

The rearrangement links TRBV24-1 to TRBJ2-5; TRBD2 matches at 8 bases. Germline CDR1 is KGHDR and CDR2 is SFDVKD. CDR3 length: 16 residues. With 0 bases clipped from V and 5 bases from J, the junction kept 7 bases outside the gene matches. CDR3 loop: CATSDLQSGGGETQYF. The CDR3 region has the DNA TGTGCCACCAGTGATTTGCAGAGCGGGGGAGGTGAGACCCAGTACTTC.

The gene calls are TRBV7-2 and TRBJ1-4; 8 bases line up with TRBD1. V lost 6 bases to trimming and J lost 5 bases; unmatched junction nucleotides: 5. This CDR3 region has 14 residues. Per the germline V gene, CDR1 is SGHTA and CDR2 is FQGNSA. The CDR3 loop reads CASREDRANEKLFF. In nucleotides, the CDR3 is TGTGCCAGCAGAGAGGACAGGGCCAATGAAAAACTGTTTTTT.

This rearrangement joins TRBV20-1 to TRBJ1-2; no reliable D call. The CDR3 length is 11 residues. Per germline, CDR1 DFQATT and CDR2 SNEGSKA (reference sequence). V lost 3 bases to trimming and J lost 7 bases, with 9 bases between them. The CDR3 is CSASWESGYTF. The CDR3 bases are TGCAGTGCTAGTTGGGAGAGTGGCTACACCTTC.

This rearrangement joins TRBV19 to TRBJ1-5, with D possibly matching TRBD1 (5 bases). The CDR3 spans 18 residues. Germline loops: CDR1 LNHDA, CDR2 SQIVND (reference sequence). V was trimmed by 3 bases and J by 6 bases, leaving 24 bases between them. CDR3 nucleotide sequence: TGTGCCAGTAGTATTCTTCCTCCGGGACCCGGGGAGGGTCAGCCCCAGCATTTT. Translating it yields CASSILPPGPGEGQPQHF.

The chain has TRBV3-1 (or the pseudogene TRBV3-2) and TRBJ1-3, with TRBD1 matching over 7 bases. J gave up 8 bases and V 4 bases, and 8 bases lay outside the gene matches. Germline V gene lookup returns CDR1 LGHDT and CDR2 YNNKEL (reference sequence). The CDR3 is 14 amino acids. The CDR3 nucleotides read TGTGCCAGCAGCCTCGGGACAGCCAGGGACACCATATATTTT. The encoded protein is CASSLGTARDTIYF.

The chain joins TRBV18 to TRBJ2-7; D is possibly TRBD2 (5 bases). CDR1 and CDR2 (germline): KGHSH, LQKENI. This CDR3 region has 14 residues. V gave up 1 base and J gave up 3 bases, with 10 bases separating them. The CDR3 DNA reads TGTGCCAGCTCACCACGTGAGGGCATCTACGAGCAGTACTTC. This translates into CASSPREGIYEQYF.

V is TRBV28 and J is TRBJ1-1, with a possible D match to TRBD1 (6 bases). The CDR3 consists of 15 residues. Trimming cost V 3 bases and J 3 bases, with 14 bases left between them. Per the germline V gene, CDR1 is MDHEN and CDR2 is SYDVKM. The chain's CDR3 is CASSFIFRGHTEAFF. The CDR3 region has the DNA TGTGCCAGCAGTTTCATATTCAGGGGCCACACTGAAGCTTTCTTT.

The chain has TRBV28 and TRBJ1-1; maybe TRBD1 (5 bases). Germline-derived CDR1 and CDR2 are MDHEN and SYDVKM. The CDR3 length is 16 residues. Trimming took off 6 bases at V and 0 bases at J, with 17 bases between the two ends. The CDR3 DNA reads as TGTGCCAGCAGGTCAGGGTCATGGAATATGAACACTGAAGCTTTCTTT. Residues: CASRSGSWNMNTEAFF.

The V gene is TRBV30, the J gene TRBJ1-1; 8 bases map to TRBD1. The CDR3 extends over 13 amino acids. In germline, CDR1 is GTSNPN, CDR2 SVGIG (reference sequence). This CDR3 is CAYEKQGGTEAFF. CDR3 DNA sequence: TGTGCTTACGAGAAACAGGGGGGCACTGAAGCTTTCTTT.

The rearrangement links TRBV11-3 to TRBJ2-4; D not certain. CDR3 length: 19 amino acids. The V end lost 7 bases, the J end lost 0 bases, and 25 bases lay between the germline ends. CDR1 is SGHNT and CDR2 is YENEEA in the germline V gene. Here the CDR3 DNA reads TGTGCCAGCAACACAGTCCCCCCAACCCAGCCACTAGCCAAAAACATTCAGTACTTC. Translated, it gives CASNTVPPTQPLAKNIQYF.

This chain links TRBV27 with TRBJ1-2; weak D call: TRBD1 (5 bases). In germline, CDR1 is MNHEY, CDR2 SMNVEV (reference sequence). This CDR3 spans 12 amino acids. V lost 6 bases and J 3 bases, leaving 8 bases between the germline ends. CDR3 sequence reads: CASRQQDYGYTF. In DNA, the CDR3 is TGTGCCAGCAGGCAACAGGACTATGGCTACACCTTC.

This clone was detected a few times. This chain connects TRBV24-1 to TRBJ1-3, with 8 bases lining up with TRBD1. The CDR3 has 17 residues. CDR1 and CDR2 from the germline V gene are KGHDR and SFDVKD. With V trimmed by 3 bases and J by 0 bases, 6 bases remained unmatched. The CDR3 loop is CATSDAGQGNSGNTIYF. DNA for the CDR3: TGTGCCACCAGTGATGCCGGACAGGGAAACTCTGGAAACACCATATATTTT.

In its sample, this clone was seen once. The rearrangement links TRBV28 to TRBJ1-1, with D possibly being TRBD1 (6 bases). The CDR3 is 13 amino acids. CDR1 MDHEN and CDR2 SYDVKM come from the germline V gene. V was shortened by 1 base and J by 8 bases, with 11 bases between the two germline ends. DNA of the CDR3: TGTGCCAGCAGTTTATCCGGACAGATAGAAGCTTTCTTT. Residues: CASSLSGQIEAFF.

V is TRBV21-1 and J is TRBJ1-5. TRBV21-1 is a pseudogene. This CDR3 has 15 residues. The CDR3 region has the DNA TGTGCCAGCAGCCCTCCCCGGGTTAGCAATCAGCCCCAGCATTTT. This codes for CASSPPRVSNQPQHF.

This sequence joins TRBV2 and TRBJ1-1; 9 bases agree with TRBD1. This CDR3 contains 14 residues. CDR1 SNHLY and CDR2 FYNNEI come from the germline V gene. V lost 6 bases to trimming and J lost 3 bases; unmatched junction nucleotides: 5. The CDR3 protein is CASRAQGAHTEAFF. The CDR3 DNA follows: TGTGCCAGCAGGGCACAGGGGGCTCACACTGAAGCTTTCTTT.

The chain is built from TRBV13 and TRBJ1-6; maybe TRBD1 (6 bases). V gave up 4 bases and J gave up 2 bases, with 12 bases separating them. The CDR3 runs 16 residues. The V gene's germline CDR1 is PRHDT and CDR2 FYEKMQ (reference sequence). CDR3 residues: CASSSLQGAYNSPLHF. In nucleotides, the CDR3 is TGTGCCAGCAGCTCCCTACAGGGAGCCTATAATTCACCCCTCCACTTT.

The chain recombines TRBV19 with TRBJ1-4, with 7 positions matching TRBD1. V gave up 5 bases and J gave up 5 bases; unmatched junction bases: 5. CDR1 and CDR2 from the germline V gene are LNHDA and SQIVND (reference sequence). This CDR3 region has 14 residues. This chain's CDR3 is CASSEGQTNEKLFF. The CDR3 coding sequence is TGTGCCAGTAGTGAGGGACAGACCAATGAAAAACTGTTTTTT.

V gene TRBV6-1 combines with J gene TRBJ2-1; 9 bases are a match to TRBD2. The junction had 8 bases not matched to a gene; V was cut back by 2 bases and J by 6 bases. Per the germline V gene, CDR1 is MNHNS and CDR2 is SASEGT. The CDR3 loop spans 16 amino acids. The CDR3 region has the DNA TGTGCCAGCAGTGAATTCCGAGCTAGCGGGGTCAATGAGCAGTTCTTC. Translating gives CASSEFRASGVNEQFF.

The rearrangement joins TRBV6-1 to TRBJ1-6; 8 bases agree with TRBD1. The junction had 8 bases not matched to a gene; V was cut back by 3 bases and J by 7 bases. Germline loops: CDR1 MNHNS, CDR2 SASEGT. The CDR3 runs to 16 residues. This CDR3 reads CASSDPGQGTNSPLHF. The CDR3 nucleotides are TGTGCCAGCAGTGATCCCGGACAGGGAACAAATTCACCCCTCCACTTT.

This chain joins TRBV7-2 and TRBJ1-4; 7 nucleotides match TRBD1. The J segment lost 1 base and the V segment lost 3 bases, leaving 2 bases of the junction unmatched. From germline, CDR1 is SGHTA and CDR2 FQGNSA. CDR3 length: 15 residues. In nucleotides, the CDR3 is TGTGCCAGCAGCTTCCGACAGGGAACTAATGAAAAACTGTTTTTT. Translated, it gives CASSFRQGTNEKLFF.